A single sample is the source of the 3 T cell receptor beta chains below, sequenced in a study of shared clonotypes between healthy human individuals. Profiled with immunoSEQ multiplex PCR; TCRdb holds only in-frame clones, not every one. The sample contains roughly 2.5 million clones, over 85% of which appear only once. The sequencing sample was made of naive CD4+ T cells sorted from blood. Regarding subset: CD45RA+ positively selected. The receptor set was obtained from a man between 18 and 35 years old in good health.

The rearrangement links TRBV19 to TRBJ2-3; 10 nucleotides line up with TRBD2. The CDR3 consists of 16 residues. CDR1 and CDR2 (germline): LNHDA, SQIVND (reference sequence). V shed 3 bases and J 4 bases; nucleotides not matched to a gene: 7. The CDR3 here is CASSIGLAGAADTQYF. The CDR3 DNA is TGTGCCAGTAGTATTGGCCTAGCGGGAGCGGCAGATACGCAGTATTTT.

This chain connects TRBV27 to TRBJ1-1; D unclear. Trimming left V 3 bases short and J 3 bases short, with 11 bases between. In germline, CDR1 is MNHEY, CDR2 SMNVEV (reference sequence). There are 14 residues in the CDR3. The CDR3 coding sequence is TGTGCCAGCAGTTTGGGCTACTCACACACTGAAGCTTTCTTT. Translating gives CASSLGYSHTEAFF.

About this clone itself: This specimen includes other DNA sequences encoding the same CDR3. The V and J genes are TRBV10-2 and TRBJ2-7; D is unresolved. The CDR3 spans 12 residues. V was shortened by 5 bases and J by 1 base, with 6 bases between the two germline ends. Germline V gives CDR1 WSHSY, CDR2 SAAADI. The CDR3: CASSPTSYEQYF. The DNA for the CDR3 is TGCGCCAGCAGTCCCACTTCCTACGAGCAGTACTTC.